The source of this T cell receptor (beta chain) is a study of T-cell reconstitution after alpha-beta-depleted transplantation in children. General study results and limits: There were some patients whose high TCRbeta diversity at day 60 came from surviving recipient T cells and thymic progenitors. Several hundred rapidly expanded clones from non-depleted graft cells reportedly supplied alpha-beta T cells about two months post-transplant. A year had passed since transplant, and T-cell counts and diversity by then came mostly from newly produced T cells.

Preparation of the TCRbeta library was carried out with unique molecular identifiers. TCRdb called the PCR reads again in MiXCR, with one record for every CDR3 protein. This table has around 210,000 distinct CDR3 sequences, roughly 7.1% appearing once. This clonotype was seen a handful of times. Antigen unknown. This sequence originates from a boy aged 2-9 years with acute lymphoblastic leukemia, due to receive a stem cell transplant. Source: PBMCs, taken before TCRalphabeta/CD19-depleted stem cell transplant.

The CDR3 reads CASSGGGTGNTEAFF. The CDR3, as DNA: TGTGCCAGCAGCGGAGGGGGGACAGGGAACACTGAAGCTTTCTTT. V is TRBV5-5 and J is TRBJ1-1; 8 bases are shared with TRBD1. The CDR3 is 15 amino acids. V trimming: 4 bases; J trimming: 1 base; junction bases outside the gene matches: 6. CDR1 and CDR2 (germline): SGHKS, YYEKEE (reference sequence).